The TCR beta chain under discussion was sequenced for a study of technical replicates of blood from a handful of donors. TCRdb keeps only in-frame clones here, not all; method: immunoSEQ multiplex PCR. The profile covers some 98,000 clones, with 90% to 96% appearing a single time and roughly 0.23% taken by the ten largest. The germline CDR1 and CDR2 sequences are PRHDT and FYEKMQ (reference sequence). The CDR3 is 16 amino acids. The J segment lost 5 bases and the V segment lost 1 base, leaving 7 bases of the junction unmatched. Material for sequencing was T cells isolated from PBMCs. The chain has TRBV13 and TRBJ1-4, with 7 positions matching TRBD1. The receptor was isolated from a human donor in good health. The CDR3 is CASSLAGDSLNEKLFF. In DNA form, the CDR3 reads TGTGCCAGCAGCTTAGCCGGGGACAGCCTGAATGAAAAACTGTTTTTT.